The 24 T cell receptor beta chains listed next were all sequenced from one sample in a study of blood T cell repertoires in COVID-19. This table comes from immunoSEQ multiplex PCR, and its TCRdb copy is limited to in-frame clones, with some not included. The sample consists of 180,000 or so clones, around 85% of them appearing once. Source material: peripheral blood. The source of these receptors is a man aged 55 to 70 with acute or convalescent COVID-19.

V gene TRBV24-1 combines with J gene TRBJ2-5; TRBD2 aligns across 10 bases. Germline CDR1 and CDR2: KGHDR and SFDVKD. V lost 9 bases to trimming and J lost 5 bases; unmatched junction nucleotides: 11. The length of the CDR3 is 15 residues. CDR3: CATSGAGGPGETQYF. The DNA for the CDR3 is TGTGCCACCTCCGGAGCGGGAGGGCCGGGGGAGACCCAGTACTTC.

This clone showed up just a few times. The J gene is TRBJ2-7, the V gene TRBV20-1; 8 bases align to TRBD2. The CDR3 is made up of 13 amino acids. The ends lost 3 bases at V and 6 bases at J; junction bases unmatched: 7. CDR1 and CDR2 (germline): DFQATT, SNEGSKA (reference sequence). The CDR3 coding sequence is TGCAGTGCTAGTAGCGGGATCCTGTCCGAGCAGTACTTC. Translation gives CSASSGILSEQYF.

The V and J genes are TRBV25-1 and TRBJ2-1; 11 nucleotides line up with TRBD2. Germline V gives CDR1 MGHDK, CDR2 SYGVNS. V was pared by 6 bases and J by 6 bases, with 1 base of the junction left unmatched. The CDR3 covers 13 residues. CDR3 nucleotides: TGTGCCAGCAGGCTAGCGGGAGGCAATGAGCAGTTCTTC. Its protein is CASRLAGGNEQFF.

This chain uses TRBV2 with TRBJ2-1; D might be TRBD1 (6 bases). V dropped 6 bases and J dropped 4 bases, with 13 bases sitting between them. The CDR3 is 14 amino acids. Germline V gene lookup returns CDR1 SNHLY and CDR2 FYNNEI. The CDR3 loop is CASRPGQNYNEQFF. In nucleotides, the CDR3 is TGTGCCAGCAGACCGGGACAAAATTACAATGAGCAGTTCTTC.

CDR3 in DNA: TGTGCCAGCAGTGCCTCTGGGGGGGTAACCTACGAGCAGTACTTC. It is translated as CASSASGGVTYEQYF. The V and J genes are TRBV2 and TRBJ2-7; TRBD2 aligns across 7 bases. Germline CDR1 is SNHLY and CDR2 is FYNNEI. The V gene end was trimmed by 4 bases and the J gene end by 2 bases; junction bases not matched to a gene: 8. The CDR3 runs 15 residues.

The chain employs TRBV24-1 and TRBJ2-7; no clear D gene. Germline V gene sequence: CDR1 KGHDR, CDR2 SFDVKD. The V gene lost 4 bases and the J gene lost 2 bases, with 11 bases spanning the gap. The CDR3 runs to 14 residues. CDR3 sequence (DNA): TGTGCCACCAGTGACCCGTCCTACCCCTACGAGCAGTACTTC. As protein: CATSDPSYPYEQYF.

With regard to this clone: The sample holds other DNA sequences that translate to the same CDR3. J is TRBJ1-1 and V is TRBV9; D unclear. Germline V gene sequence: CDR1 SGDLS, CDR2 YYNGEE. The V end was cut by 0 bases, the J end by 1 base, with 4 bases between. The CDR3 extends over 13 amino acids. This CDR3 reads CASSVAGNTEAFF. In nucleotides, the CDR3 is TGTGCCAGCAGCGTAGCCGGGAACACTGAAGCTTTCTTT.

The J gene is TRBJ1-1, the V gene TRBV27, with D perhaps matching TRBD1 (5 bases). V lost 1 base and J lost 10, with 19 bases in between. CDR1 and CDR2 (germline): MNHEY, SMNVEV (reference sequence). The CDR3 length is 15 residues. For the CDR3, the DNA is TGTGCCAGCAGTTTATTGGGGACCTCGGAGGGTTTAGCTTTCTTT. Residues: CASSLLGTSEGLAFF.

The chain carries TRBV30 and TRBJ2-7; weak D call: TRBD2 (5 bases). Germline CDR1 GTSNPN, CDR2 SVGIG (reference sequence). The CDR3 totals 14 residues. Trimming shortened V by 0 bases and J by 3 bases, and 12 bases separated the two germline ends. The CDR3 DNA sequence: TGTGCCTGGAGTGTACTAGGACCCCACTACGAGCAGTACTTC. Translated: CAWSVLGPHYEQYF.

This clone occurred once. This chain joins TRBV5-1 and TRBJ1-5; 9 bases map to TRBD1. J gave up 7 bases and V 4 bases, and 12 bases lay outside the gene matches. The CDR3 is 16 residues long. Germline V CDR1 and CDR2: SGHRS, YFSETQ. The CDR3 spells CASSPDGTGYGQPQHF. Written as DNA, the CDR3 is TGCGCCAGCAGCCCAGACGGGACAGGGTACGGGCAGCCCCAGCATTTT.

This chain uses TRBV11-2 with TRBJ2-3; tentative D call: TRBD1 (5 bases). The germline V gene encodes CDR1 SGHAT and CDR2 FQNNGV. The CDR3 runs 16 residues. Trimming cost V 4 bases and J 0 bases, with 14 bases left between them. CDR3 bases: TGTGCCAGCAGCTCCCAGGGCGCGGCTAGCACAGATACGCAGTATTTT. Its translation: CASSSQGAASTDTQYF.

The rearrangement joins TRBV5-1 to TRBJ2-5, with 8 bases lining up with TRBD2. The CDR3 is made up of 15 amino acids. The ends lost 4 bases at V and 7 bases at J; junction bases unmatched: 12. Germline V CDR1 and CDR2: SGHRS, YFSETQ. This CDR3 reads CASSIGLATSGTQYF. DNA of the CDR3: TGCGCCAGCAGCATTGGACTAGCTACGTCGGGGACCCAGTACTTC.

In its sample, this clone was seen once. This sequence joins TRBV5-1 and TRBJ1-1, with 7 bases fitting TRBD1. In germline, CDR1 is SGHRS, CDR2 YFSETQ. This CDR3 comprises 13 residues. With V trimmed by 0 bases and J by 7 bases, 3 bases remained unmatched. This chain's CDR3 is CASSLDWTGEAFF. Written as DNA, the CDR3 is TGCGCCAGCAGCTTGGACTGGACAGGTGAAGCTTTCTTT.

The rearrangement joins TRBV6-5 to TRBJ2-7; D is uncertain. Trimming left V 6 bases short and J 4 bases short, with 10 bases between. CDR1 MNHEY and CDR2 SVGAGI come from the germline V gene. This CDR3 contains 12 residues. CDR3 in amino acids: CASSLNDYEQYF. The CDR3 region has the DNA TGTGCCAGCAGCCTAAATGATTACGAGCAGTACTTC.

The chain joins TRBV19 to TRBJ2-7, with 10 bases fitting TRBD1. V was clipped by 4 bases and J by 4 bases; unmatched bases: 34. Germline assignment: CDR1 LNHDA and CDR2 SQIVND (reference sequence). This CDR3 spans 24 amino acids. The CDR3 is CASSTDPARARDRGHVFGGYEQYF. The CDR3 nucleotides are TGTGCCAGTAGTACCGACCCCGCTAGAGCCCGGGACAGGGGCCATGTGTTCGGTGGATACGAGCAGTACTTC.

The chain recombines TRBV7-9 with TRBJ1-6; 8 nucleotides line up with TRBD1. Trimming cost V 5 bases and J 5 bases; bases outside gene matches: 2. In germline, CDR1 is SEHNR, CDR2 FQNEAQ (reference sequence). The CDR3 extends over 14 amino acids. This CDR3 reads CASSPTGDNSPLHF. The CDR3 DNA sequence: TGTGCCAGCAGCCCGACAGGGGATAATTCACCCCTCCACTTT. The full variable domain, in which reference TRBV7-9 and TRBJ1-6 provide the parts outside the CDR3, is DTGVSQNPRHKITKRGQNVTFRCDPISEHNRLYWYRQTLGQGPEFLTYFQNEAQLEKSRLLSDRFSAERPKGSFSTLEIQRTEQGDSAMYLCASSPTGDNSPLHFGNGTRLTVT.

The V and J genes are TRBV11-1 and TRBJ2-2, with D maybe TRBD2 (6 bases). The V end was cut by 6 bases, the J end by 1 base, with 12 bases between. The CDR3 sequence is 15 residues long. CDR1 and CDR2 from the germline V gene are SGHAT and FQDESV (reference sequence). CDR3 loop: CASSGSGLNTGELFF. CDR3 sequence (DNA): TGTGCCAGCAGTGGTAGCGGCCTGAACACCGGGGAGCTGTTTTTT.

The rearrangement links TRBV7-8 to TRBJ2-1; D is possibly TRBD1 (7 bases). CDR1 SGHVS and CDR2 FQNEAQ come from the germline V gene. Deletions cut 4 bases from V and 4 bases from J, with 17 bases between. The CDR3 spans 16 residues. CDR3 in amino acids: CASSSARAGGYNEQFF. DNA for the CDR3: TGTGCCAGCAGCTCAGCCCGGGCAGGGGGGTACAATGAGCAGTTCTTC.

The rearrangement uses TRBV18 and TRBJ2-5; TRBD2 matches 7 bases. There are 13 residues in the CDR3. The trim removed 6 bases at V and 1 base at J, leaving 2 bases unmatched. Per the germline V gene, CDR1 is KGHSH and CDR2 is LQKENI. Here the CDR3 DNA reads TGTGCCAGCTCCCCTAGCGGCCAAGAGACCCAGTACTTC. It translates to CASSPSGQETQYF.

The J gene is TRBJ2-7, the V gene TRBV7-9; D unresolved. Trimming took off 3 bases at V and 5 bases at J, with 5 bases between the two ends. This CDR3 contains 11 residues. Germline V CDR1 and CDR2: SEHNR, FQNEAQ (reference sequence). As DNA, the CDR3 is TGTGCCAGCAGCTTTCTCCACGAGCAGTACTTC. Translated: CASSFLHEQYF.

The rearrangement joins TRBV13 to TRBJ1-2, with TRBD1 matching 7 bases. Germline V lookup: CDR1 PRHDT, CDR2 FYEKMQ (reference sequence). The CDR3 totals 15 residues. With V trimmed by 4 bases and J by 5 bases, 10 bases remained unmatched. The CDR3, as DNA: TGTGCCAGCAGCTCCACGCGACAGGGACTGTATGGCTACACCTTC. Translated, it gives CASSSTRQGLYGYTF.

This chain connects TRBV6-4 to TRBJ2-3; 11 nucleotides match TRBD2. The CDR3 consists of 14 residues. With V trimmed by 3 bases and J by 5 bases, 1 base remained unmatched. The V gene's germline CDR1 is MRHNA and CDR2 SNTAGT. CDR3 nucleotides: TGTGCCAGCAGTGAGGGGACTAGCGGAGATACGCAGTATTTT. It encodes CASSEGTSGDTQYF.

This clone has just a few counts. This chain connects TRBV19 to TRBJ2-1; maybe TRBD1 (5 bases). V lost 4 bases and J 7 bases, leaving 14 bases between the germline ends. The germline CDR1 and CDR2 sequences are LNHDA and SQIVND (reference sequence). The CDR3 has 14 amino acids. The CDR3 loop is CASSTRQRRNEQFF. CDR3 DNA sequence: TGTGCCAGTAGTACCAGACAGCGAAGAAATGAGCAGTTCTTC.

CDR3 bases: TGTGCCAGCAGCTTAAATTCGGGAGGGCCAGTCTACGAGCAGTACTTC. Its translation: CASSLNSGGPVYEQYF. V gene TRBV11-2 combines with J gene TRBJ2-7, with 8 nucleotides matching TRBD2. The trim removed 2 bases at V and 3 bases at J, leaving 9 bases unmatched. The V gene's germline CDR1 is SGHAT and CDR2 FQNNGV. The CDR3 totals 16 residues.